This T cell receptor beta chain emerged from a study of somatic mutations in cytotoxic T cells in rheumatoid arthritis (dated by TCRdb to about 2017). A note on the overall study: Some T-cell populations stained with V beta antibodies were sorted by flow on a FACSAria II or Sony SH800 to nearly 100% purity, with sorted V beta1+ cells additionally subjected to TCRB sequencing. Patient and control groups had essentially identical median ages. TCRB deep sequencing covered some 60 patients with rheumatoid arthritis along with 20 to 25 healthy controls. Whether expanded CD8+ T-cell clones in untreated, newly diagnosed rheumatoid arthritis carry somatic mutations was the study question, and clonality was characterized with TCRB deep sequencing. The research as a whole found: It was unknown which antigens the expanded CD8+ clones targeted, and their absence from virus-specific databases did not exclude viral specificity. CD8+ T-cell clonality did not differ significantly between rheumatoid arthritis patients and age-matched healthy controls. The slight TRBV07 underrepresentation in patients was not adjusted for multiple comparisons. In about an eighth of the roughly 65 patients the largest CD8+ clone exceeded 20% of CD8+ cells, and several identical CD8+ TCRB sequences were shared between blood and synovial fluid. Healthy controls showed no age-related increase in CD8+ clonality, whereas patients did (Spearman r of about 0.5).

The V and J ends are trimmed by 4 bases and 6 bases, leaving 16 bases between them. CDR3 length: 14 amino acids, cysteine to phenylalanine. Kept here is only the CDR3 DNA, which spans 42 bases and is read in frame from base 1. CDR1 and CDR2 are read off the germline V gene as SGHRS and YFSETQ. Sequencing of TCRB CDR3 was done on genomic DNA with the immunoSEQ assay. The paper's processing steps were these. The analyses included only productive TCRB rearrangements. Clonality was calculated as a Shannon entropy-based productive clonality index, and a clone was defined by a unique TCRB CDR3 sequence. Repertoire overlap for a pair of samples was computed from each clone's template counts relative to total templates per sample. Flow cytometry-measured V-gene usage correlated with V-gene usage from TCRB sequencing, with a Spearman r of 0.55 to 0.7. In its TCRdb copy, this immuneACCESS table keeps in-frame sequences only and misses some clones. Where compared with another copy, unresolved V genes explain less than half of these, and the others have no known cause. The V and J calls and clone size were taken over from that table, and D and trimming were inferred from the DNA. The sample table lists about 26,000 clones, over 80% of them with a count of one. The ten largest clones take up around 5.1% of the sample.

As regards this clone: Which antigen it targets is not known. No base-level quality is on record; no much larger clone is a single base apart.

With a median age of about 51 years (range roughly 20-75) and around 60% female, the healthy controls consisted of over 15 blood donors whose buffy coats were used. On an AutoMACS, CD4+ and CD8+ cells were isolated via positive magnetic bead selection, and their purity was verified by flow cytometry. Ficoll-Paque PLUS density gradient separation was used to isolate peripheral blood mononuclear cells. DNA from CD4-enriched, CD8-enriched or PBMC samples was extracted using Nucleospin Tissue or Tissue XS kits and then quantified on a Qubit 2.0 fluorometer. Sequencing was performed on CD8+ T cells sorted from blood. The V and J segments used are TRBV5-1 and TRBJ1-2; the D gene is unclear. The TCR was taken from a man aged 50-59 years in good health. The CDR3 corresponds to CASSPGEVLNGYTF. Read as DNA, the sequence is TGCGCCAGCAGCCCAGGCGAGGTGTTAAATGGCTACACCTTC. Where the CDR3 stops, the reference TRBV5-1 and TRBJ1-2 genes take over; the full variable domain is KAGVTQTPRYLIKTRGQQVTLSCSPISGHRSVSWYQQTPGQGLQFLFEYFSETQRNKGNFPGRFSGRQFSNSRSEMNVSTLELGDSALYLCASSPGEVLNGYTFGSGTRLTVV.